One and the same sample provided the 7 T cell receptor beta chains below, sequenced in a study of cytomegalovirus exposure and HLA in healthy donors. The repertoire was sequenced with immunoSEQ multiplex PCR; TCRdb's copy has only in-frame clones and lacks some. The sample carries about 88,000 clones, approximately 81% recorded once. The sample comprised PBMCs. The receptors originated from a woman between 18 and 30 years old in good health and CMV-seropositive.

The genes are TRBV5-1 and TRBJ1-4, with 7 bases matching TRBD1. The ends lost 0 bases at V and 8 bases at J; junction bases unmatched: 7. Per germline, CDR1 SGHRS and CDR2 YFSETQ. This CDR3 region has 15 residues. In DNA, the CDR3 is TGCGCCAGCAGCTTGGCCGACAGGGTGGGGGAAAAACTGTTTTTT. Amino acids: CASSLADRVGEKLFF. The full variable domain, with the rest looked up from reference TRBV5-1 and TRBJ1-4, is KAGVTQTPRYLIKTRGQQVTLSCSPISGHRSVSWYQQTPGQGLQFLFEYFSETQRNKGNFPGRFSGRQFSNSRSEMNVSTLELGDSALYLCASSLADRVGEKLFFGSGTQLSVL.

The J gene is TRBJ2-3, the V gene TRBV9; 9 bases are a match to TRBD1. CDR1 is SGDLS and CDR2 is YYNGEE in the germline V gene. The CDR3 runs 19 residues. V was clipped by 2 bases and J by 3 bases; unmatched bases: 16. CDR3 residues: CASSVGTGRVVLGTDTQYF. The DNA of the CDR3 is TGTGCCAGCAGCGTTGGGACAGGGCGTGTCGTTTTGGGTACAGATACGCAGTATTTT.

This clone was seen repeatedly, ten times or more. The genes are TRBV27 and TRBJ1-4; 7 bases fit TRBD1. V shed 6 bases, J shed 6 bases, and the junction held 7 bases outside the gene matches. The CDR3 runs to 14 residues. Looked up from germline, CDR1 is MNHEY and CDR2 is SMNVEV (reference sequence). CDR3 coding DNA: TGTGCCAGCAGCCGGACAGGTGGGCATGAAAAACTGTTTTTT. Translated: CASSRTGGHEKLFF.

The chain employs TRBV7-3 and TRBJ2-1; TRBD2 matches at 10 bases. This CDR3 spans 16 amino acids. The V segment lost 5 bases and the J segment 7 bases; nucleotides outside the gene matches: 11. Germline V gene lookup returns CDR1 SGHTA and CDR2 FQGTGA. The DNA of the CDR3 is TGTGCCAGCAGCCCCCCGGGTTCTAGCGGGGGTAATGAGCAGTTCTTC. This gives the protein CASSPPGSSGGNEQFF.

This clone was recorded a few times. The chain links TRBV6-1 to TRBJ2-7; 8 bases match TRBD1. Germline CDR1 is MNHNS and CDR2 is SASEGT. The length of the CDR3 is 12 residues. V lost 7 bases to trimming and J lost 3 bases; unmatched junction nucleotides: 2. For the CDR3, the DNA is TGTGCCAGCACGGGGACAGGCTACGAGCAGTACTTC. This gives the protein CASTGTGYEQYF.

This rearrangement joins TRBV2 to TRBJ1-1; 10 bases agree with TRBD1. The CDR3 has 17 amino acids. Per the germline V gene, CDR1 is SNHLY and CDR2 is FYNNEI. Trimming cost V 0 bases and J 1 base; bases outside gene matches: 5. CDR3 coding DNA: TGTGCCAGCAGTGAAGCGCGGGGACAGGGGCCGAACACTGAAGCTTTCTTT. It codes for CASSEARGQGPNTEAFF.

The rearrangement uses TRBV6-1 and TRBJ1-5; weak D call: TRBD1 (6 bases). Trimming shortened V by 6 bases and J by 0 bases, and 12 bases separated the two germline ends. CDR3 length: 15 residues. Germline CDR1 MNHNS, CDR2 SASEGT. The CDR3 reads CASRTDSDSNQPQHF. For the CDR3, the DNA is TGTGCCAGCAGAACGGACAGCGATAGCAATCAGCCCCAGCATTTT.